These 31 T cell receptor beta chains share one sample of origin, sequenced in a study of blood T cells in healthy people across ages. A sample-barcoded 5' primer and a J-beta primer mix were used in a second PCR of roughly 7 to 12 cycles. TCRdb reanalysed the 5' RACE reads using MiXCR and keeps one entry per CDR3 protein. Of about 1.7 million distinct CDR3 sequences in the sample, about 28% were seen once. Sequenced material: blood. All receptors derive from a woman in her 30s in good health.

This clonotype has a count of ten or more. This chain links TRBV7-6 with TRBJ2-1; the D gene is possibly TRBD2 (6 bases). V lost 4 bases to trimming and J lost 6 bases, with 10 bases between them. Germline V gene lookup returns CDR1 SGHVS and CDR2 FNYEAQ. This CDR3 is built from 13 residues. CDR3 protein: CASSSDYLNEQFF. The CDR3 DNA is TGTGCCAGCAGCTCGGACTACCTCAATGAGCAGTTCTTC.

The rearrangement joins TRBV12-3 or TRBV12-4 to TRBJ1-1; D is perhaps TRBD1 (5 bases). This CDR3 has 12 amino acids. V dropped 5 bases and J dropped 6 bases, with 10 bases sitting between them. CDR3 nucleotide sequence: TGTGCCAGCAGTACGGAGGGACCTGAAGCTTTCTTT. This sequence encodes CASSTEGPEAFF.

The rearrangement joins TRBV5-4 to TRBJ2-1, with no clear D. This CDR3 is 15 amino acids long. Looked up from germline, CDR1 is SGHNT and CDR2 is YYREEE (reference sequence). Between the trimmed V and J ends, which lost 2 bases and 6 bases, there was a span of 15 bases. The CDR3 spells CASSLLEPTGNEQFF. In nucleotides, the CDR3 is TGTGCCAGCAGCTTACTCGAACCCACGGGCAATGAGCAGTTCTTC.

This clonotype has just a few counts. The gene calls are TRBV12-3 or TRBV12-4 and TRBJ2-2, with D possibly being TRBD2 (6 bases). The CDR3 is made up of 18 amino acids. Trimming took 6 bases from V and 3 from J, leaving 23 bases between them. The CDR3 loop is CASRPAWGASGDTGELFF. The CDR3 DNA is TGTGCCAGCAGGCCCGCCTGGGGAGCATCGGGGGACACCGGGGAGCTGTTTTTT.

The gene calls are TRBV3-1 and TRBJ2-3; TRBD2 matches at 7 bases. CDR1 LGHDT and CDR2 YNNKEL come from the germline V gene (reference sequence). The CDR3 has 16 residues. V lost 2 bases and J lost 5; bases outside the gene matches: 10. The CDR3 protein is CASSQIWTRQKDTQYF. The DNA of the CDR3 is TGTGCCAGCAGCCAAATTTGGACTAGACAAAAAGATACGCAGTATTTT.

This chain connects TRBV9 to TRBJ2-2, with 9 bases fitting TRBD2. This CDR3 contains 15 residues. V shed 0 bases, J shed 5 bases, and the junction held 2 bases outside the gene matches. Germline loops: CDR1 SGDLS, CDR2 YYNGEE. The CDR3 nucleotides are TGTGCCAGCAGCGTAGCTAGCGGGGAAACCGGGGAGCTGTTTTTT. The encoded protein is CASSVASGETGELFF.

This clonotype was picked up one time. The V call is TRBV7-8, the J call TRBJ2-2; D ambiguous. Germline V gene sequence: CDR1 SGHVS, CDR2 FQNEAQ. Trimming removed 2 bases from V and 6 bases from J, with 13 bases in between. The CDR3 spans 15 residues. CDR3 in amino acids: CASSLKSSSPGELFF. The DNA for the CDR3 is TGTGCCAGCAGCTTAAAGTCCAGCTCTCCCGGGGAGCTGTTTTTT.

This clonotype has a handful of counts. The chain is built from TRBV5-1 and TRBJ1-1; 7 positions match TRBD1. V trimming: 9 bases; J trimming: 0 bases; junction bases outside the gene matches: 11. The CDR3 totals 15 residues. The germline V gene has CDR1 SGHRS and CDR2 YFSETQ. The CDR3, as DNA: TGCGCCACCCGTAGACAGGGCGAGGTGAACACTGAAGCTTTCTTT. It yields the protein CATRRQGEVNTEAFF.

The V and J genes are TRBV2 and TRBJ2-1, with D maybe TRBD1 (6 bases). Germline V gene sequence: CDR1 SNHLY, CDR2 FYNNEI. Trimming removed 8 bases from V and 8 bases from J, with 10 bases in between. The CDR3 runs 11 residues. The CDR3 loop reads CASGQTHEQFF. The CDR3 DNA is TGTGCCAGCGGACAGACCCATGAGCAGTTCTTC. The variable domain in full, with the rest retrieved from reference TRBV2 and TRBJ2-1, is EPEVTQTPSHQVTQMGQEVILRCVPISNHLYFYWYRQILGQKVEFLVSFYNNEISEKSEIFDDQFSVERPDGSNFTLKIRSTKLEDSAMYFCASGQTHEQFFGPGTRLTVL.

This clonotype was seen a handful of times. The chain links TRBV19 to TRBJ2-1; D gene unclear. CDR3 size: 13 residues. Germline CDR1 LNHDA, CDR2 SQIVND (reference sequence). V lost 7 bases, J lost 6 bases, and 13 bases lay in between. CDR3 sequence reads: CASTHQVRNEQFF. DNA for the CDR3: TGTGCCAGTACTCATCAAGTCCGCAATGAGCAGTTCTTC.

In regard to this clonotype: Given a much more abundant clone one base away, this may be a read error. The chain joins TRBV10-3 to TRBJ2-4; D tentatively fits TRBD1 or TRBD2 (6 bases each). Judging by the DNA end, TRBJ2-7 fits better; the J call may be wrong. Germline V gives CDR1 ENHRY, CDR2 SYGVKD. This CDR3 contains 14 residues. The CDR3 is CAIREGTPTYEQYF. CDR3 DNA: TGTGCCATCAGGGAGGGGACACCTACCTACGAGCAGTACTTC.

This clonotype was detected many times. V and J are TRBV7-2 and TRBJ2-1; D may be TRBD1 (7 bases). In germline, CDR1 is SGHTA, CDR2 FQGNSA. The CDR3 has 14 residues. V shed 3 bases and J shed 7 bases, with 13 bases lying between them. The CDR3 spells CASSLLTGRNEQFF. Here the CDR3 DNA reads TGTGCCAGCAGCTTGTTGACAGGGAGGAATGAGCAGTTCTTC.

The chain employs TRBV12-3 or TRBV12-4 and TRBJ1-1; no clear D gene. This CDR3 is 13 amino acids long. V dropped 3 bases and J dropped 6 bases, with 11 bases sitting between them. As DNA, the CDR3 is TGTGCCAGCAGTTTCTCTCAGGACCCTGAAGCTTTCTTT. Translation: CASSFSQDPEAFF.

This clonotype was seen ten or more times. The chain employs TRBV7-9 and TRBJ1-2; TRBD1 matches at 7 bases. Looked up from germline, CDR1 is SEHNR and CDR2 is FQNEAQ (reference sequence). This CDR3 has 14 amino acids. CDR3 DNA sequence: TGTGCAAGTAGCGGGACAGCTATTAACTATGGCTACACCTTC. It yields the protein CASSGTAINYGYTF.

This clonotype was observed a few times. This chain connects TRBV12-3 or TRBV12-4 to TRBJ2-2; 7 bases are a match to TRBD2. This CDR3 is 16 amino acids long. After removal of 0 bases from V and 6 bases from J, the junction contained 7 bases not matched to a gene. The CDR3 DNA reads TGTGCCAGCAGTTTAGCGGGCGGGGGAACCCCCGGGGAGCTGTTTTTT. Protein sequence: CASSLAGGGTPGELFF.

This clonotype was detected only a few times. The junction departs from germline at one end; a sequencing error may be responsible. The chain carries TRBV5-6 and TRBJ2-7, with TRBD1 identical over 10 bases. The tail of the sequence fits TRBJ2-5 better, so the J call may be wrong. The CDR3 has 15 residues. Looked up from germline, CDR1 is SGHDT and CDR2 is YYEEEE. The CDR3 nucleotides read TGTGCCGGCAGCCTAAGGACAGGGGGTAAAGAGACCCAGTACTTC. Translation gives CAGSLRTGGKETQYF.

This clonotype was recorded a few times. The chain recombines TRBV5-5 with TRBJ2-7, with 8 positions matching TRBD1. The CDR3 spans 13 residues. The ends lost 2 bases at V and 5 bases at J; junction bases unmatched: 3. Looked up from germline, CDR1 is SGHKS and CDR2 is YYEKEE (reference sequence). CDR3 bases: TGTGCCAGCAGCTTCCCGGGACAGGACGAGCAGTACTTC. This gives the protein CASSFPGQDEQYF.

The chain is built from TRBV6-2 or TRBV6-3 and TRBJ2-5, with D possibly TRBD2 on 5 matching bases. The CDR3 length is 13 residues. Germline V gene data show CDR1 as MNHEY and CDR2 as SVGEGT. V was pared by 6 bases and J by 3 bases, with 11 bases between. CDR3 sequence: CASRTRRKETQYF. The CDR3 nucleotides read TGTGCCAGCAGAACCCGGAGGAAAGAGACCCAGTACTTC.

In its sample, this clonotype was seen once. V and J are TRBV30 and TRBJ1-5; 7 positions agree with TRBD1. Losses at the gene ends were 0 bases for V and 2 bases for J; bases not matched to a gene: 4. The CDR3 spans 15 residues. Germline CDR1 reads GTSNPN; CDR2 reads SVGIG (reference sequence). The CDR3 reads CAWSVGQAGNQPQHF. The CDR3 DNA sequence: TGTGCCTGGAGTGTCGGACAGGCGGGCAATCAGCCCCAGCATTTT.

This clonotype was detected only a few times. The chain couples TRBV15 to TRBJ1-2; D possibly corresponds to TRBD1 (5 bases). V was shortened by 0 bases and J by 7 bases, with 18 bases between the two germline ends. Germline CDR1 reads LNHNV; CDR2 reads YYDKDF (reference sequence). The CDR3 is 16 residues long. CDR3 sequence reads: CATSRDSLERGGGYTF. The CDR3 DNA follows: TGTGCCACCAGCAGAGATTCCCTCGAGAGGGGAGGTGGCTACACCTTC.

This clonotype showed up just a few times. V is TRBV6-5 and J is TRBJ1-1; 8 bases match TRBD1. This CDR3 contains 14 residues. The germline gives CDR1 MNHEY, CDR2 SVGAGI. J lost 4 bases, V lost 6 bases, and 7 bases had no gene match. CDR3 amino acids: CASRFGQGTTEAFF. The DNA of the CDR3 is TGTGCCAGCAGGTTCGGACAGGGTACCACTGAAGCTTTCTTT.

The CDR3 is CASSLCRPGMGLRETQYF. CDR3 sequence (DNA): TGTGCCAGCAGCTTATGTAGGCCCGGTATGGGGCTCAGGGAGACCCAGTACTTC. This chain links TRBV7-4 with TRBJ2-5; a possible D gene is TRBD1 (5 bases). The CDR3 is made up of 18 amino acids. The V gene's germline CDR1 is SGHVT and CDR2 SQSDAQ. Trimming left V 2 bases short and J 5 bases short, with 24 bases between. Complete variable domain (other parts from reference TRBV7-4 and TRBJ2-5): GAGVSQSPRYKVAKRGRDVALRCDSISGHVTLYWYRQTLGQGSEVLTYSQSDAQRDKSGRPSGRFSAERPERSVSTLKIQRTEQGDSAVYLCASSLCRPGMGLRETQYFGPGTRLLVL.

As DNA, the CDR3 is TGTGCCAGCAGTGAATCCATGGTGGGAGGCTACACCTTC. Encoded protein: CASSESMVGGYTF. The chain is built from TRBV25-1 and TRBJ1-2; D is unresolved. The germline V gene encodes CDR1 MGHDK and CDR2 SYGVNS. The CDR3 loop spans 13 amino acids. V dropped 1 base and J dropped 8 bases, with 11 bases sitting between them.

This clonotype has more than one count but fewer than ten. J is TRBJ1-1 and V is TRBV5-1; D ambiguous. CDR3 length: 14 amino acids. Trimming took off 0 bases at V and 6 bases at J, with 12 bases between the two ends. Looked up from germline, CDR1 is SGHRS and CDR2 is YFSETQ. CDR3 sequence: CASSLEQDFAEAFF. The CDR3 DNA reads as TGCGCCAGCAGCTTGGAGCAGGACTTCGCTGAAGCTTTCTTT.

This clonotype turned up a few times. The chain recombines TRBV5-1 with TRBJ2-5; D gene unclear. V lost 2 bases, J lost 5 bases, and 10 bases lay in between. This CDR3 comprises 13 residues. Germline V gene data show CDR1 as SGHRS and CDR2 as YFSETQ. Here the CDR3 DNA reads TGCGCCAGCAGCTTCCACCAGGACGAGACCCAGTACTTC. Encoded protein: CASSFHQDETQYF. The entire variable domain, with the rest obtained from reference TRBV5-1 and TRBJ2-5, is as follows: KAGVTQTPRYLIKTRGQQVTLSCSPISGHRSVSWYQQTPGQGLQFLFEYFSETQRNKGNFPGRFSGRQFSNSRSEMNVSTLELGDSALYLCASSFHQDETQYFGPGTRLLVL.

This chain uses TRBV12-3 or TRBV12-4 with TRBJ2-7, with no clear D. This CDR3 comprises 16 residues. The germline V and J ends were trimmed by 5 bases and 6 bases, with 23 bases remaining between them. Written as DNA, the CDR3 is TGTGCCAGCAGTCCCAGCTCCTTAGCTACCCAGAGCGAGCAGTACTTC. Its protein is CASSPSSLATQSEQYF.

The rearrangement joins TRBV7-2 to TRBJ2-3; no clear D gene. The ends were cut back, 4 bases at V and 8 bases at J, with 16 bases in the middle. This CDR3 region has 14 residues. Germline values: CDR1 SGHTA, CDR2 FQGNSA. The CDR3 region is CASSSTWLDATQYF. The CDR3 bases are TGTGCCAGCAGCTCAACATGGCTAGACGCTACGCAGTATTTT.

This clonotype showed up just a few times. This may arise from a read error, as a much more abundant clone is one base away. The chain couples TRBV5-6 to TRBJ2-1, with D tentatively TRBD1 (6 bases). The germline gives CDR1 SGHDT, CDR2 YYEEEE. This CDR3 has 15 residues. Trimming shortened V by 5 bases and J by 6 bases, and 18 bases separated the two germline ends. The chain's CDR3 is CASREPGETCNEQFF. The CDR3 DNA follows: TGTGCCAGCAGGGAACCAGGGGAAACCTGCAATGAGCAGTTCTTC.

The rearrangement uses TRBV3-1 and TRBJ2-1; D perhaps matches TRBD1 (5 bases). Per the germline V gene, CDR1 is LGHDT and CDR2 is YNNKEL (reference sequence). This CDR3 comprises 12 residues. Trimming pared 0 bases from V and 12 bases from J, leaving 9 bases between. The CDR3 loop is CASSQDRVAQFF. In nucleotides, the CDR3 is TGTGCCAGCAGCCAAGACAGGGTAGCGCAGTTCTTC.

This clonotype has more than one count but fewer than ten. The chain is built from TRBV29-1 and TRBJ2-1, with a possible D match to TRBD2 (6 bases). The CDR3 length is 14 residues. The germline gives CDR1 SQVTM, CDR2 ANQGSEA. Trimming removed 6 bases from V and 7 bases from J, with 19 bases in between. As DNA, the CDR3 is TGCAGCGTGGGTCGTATCGGGACTCAGAATGAGCAGTTCTTC. It yields the protein CSVGRIGTQNEQFF.

The chain joins TRBV2 to TRBJ1-5; TRBD1 might be the D (6 bases). V shed 6 bases and J shed 0 bases, with 18 bases lying between them. The CDR3 length is 17 residues. CDR1 is SNHLY and CDR2 is FYNNEI in the germline V gene. In DNA form, the CDR3 reads TGTGCCAGCAGCCAGACCCGGGACATAACTAGCAATCAGCCCCAGCATTTT. Encoded protein: CASSQTRDITSNQPQHF. The full variable domain, with the rest looked up from reference TRBV2 and TRBJ1-5, is EPEVTQTPSHQVTQMGQEVILRCVPISNHLYFYWYRQILGQKVEFLVSFYNNEISEKSEIFDDQFSVERPDGSNFTLKIRSTKLEDSAMYFCASSQTRDITSNQPQHFGDGTRLSIL.